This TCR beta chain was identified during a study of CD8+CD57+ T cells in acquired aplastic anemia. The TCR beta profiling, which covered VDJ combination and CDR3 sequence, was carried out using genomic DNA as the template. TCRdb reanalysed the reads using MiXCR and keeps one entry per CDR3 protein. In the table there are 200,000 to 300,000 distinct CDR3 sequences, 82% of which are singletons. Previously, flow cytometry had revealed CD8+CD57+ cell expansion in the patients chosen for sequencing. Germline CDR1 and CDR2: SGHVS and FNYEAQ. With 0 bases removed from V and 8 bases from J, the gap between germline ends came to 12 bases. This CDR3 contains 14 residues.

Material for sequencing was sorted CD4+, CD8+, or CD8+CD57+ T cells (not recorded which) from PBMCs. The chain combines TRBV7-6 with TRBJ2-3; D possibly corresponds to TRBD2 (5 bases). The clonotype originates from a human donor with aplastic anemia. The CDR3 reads CASSLAGVPSTQYF. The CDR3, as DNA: TGTGCCAGCAGCTTAGCGGGAGTCCCCTCTACGCAGTATTTT.